This TCR beta chain was sequenced for a study of chemoradiotherapy in HPV16-positive cancers. Study at large: Candidate HPV-specific clones and shared TCR motifs came from a couple of HPV16-positive patients.

Using immunoSEQ multiplex PCR, the repertoire was profiled, and TCRdb retains in-frame clones only, with some absent. The table has 7,000 to 10,000 clones, approximately 84% seen once. The study, taken as a whole, reports: The functional HPV-specific definition rests on just a couple of HPV16-positive patients. Better recurrence-free survival went with HPV-responsive T-cell expansion in HPV16-positive patients. Non-HPV-specific T cells did not expand in tumors during treatment, whereas candidate HPV-specific clones and E7-related motifs did.

About this clone: The antigen remains undetermined.

Germline V gene lookup returns CDR1 SNHLY and CDR2 FYNNEI. This CDR3 has 15 residues. Between the trimmed V and J ends, which lost 3 bases and 7 bases, there was a span of 15 bases. This sequence joins TRBV2 and TRBJ1-4; D possibly corresponds to TRBD1 (6 bases). The TCR comes from a human donor with HPV-associated anogenital cancer. Here the sequenced sample was tumor tissue, taken from a patient who underwent chemoradiotherapy. CDR3 coding DNA: TGTGCCAGCAGTGACGCGCAGGGGTACGGTGAAAAACTGTTTTTT. It translates to CASSDAQGYGEKLFF.